This T cell receptor (beta chain) appears in the sequencing data of a study of blood T cell repertoires in COVID-19. Study context: Donors in the United States, Italy and Spain gave samples during acute or convalescent COVID-19.

V gave up 3 bases and J gave up 3 bases; unmatched junction bases: 8. CDR3 length: 17 amino acids. Germline CDR1 reads LNHDA; CDR2 reads SQIVND (reference sequence). TCRdb's table, derived via immunoSEQ multiplex PCR, lists solely in-frame clones and lacks some. The sample records fewer than 450,000 clones, 88% being singletons. V and J are TRBV19 and TRBJ1-5, with 10 bases matching TRBD1. The material sequenced was peripheral blood. The TCR comes from a woman in her 70s with COVID-19, enrolled during active disease. CDR3 sequence: CASSILGTGAINQPQHF. The CDR3 DNA follows: TGTGCCAGTAGTATTTTGGGGACAGGGGCCATCAATCAGCCCCAGCATTTT. Based on the CDR3 plus reference TRBV19 and TRBJ1-5, the full variable domain is DGGITQSPKYLFRKEGQNVTLSCEQNLNHDAMYWYRQDPGQGLRLIYYSQIVNDFQKGDIAEGYSVSREKKESFPLTVTSAQKNPTAFYLCASSILGTGAINQPQHFGDGTRLSIL.